One and the same sample provided the 17 T cell receptor beta chains below, sequenced in a study of T cells in Graves' hyperthyroidism and ophthalmopathy (dated by TCRdb to the late 2010s). Library prep was done by multiplex PCR. The sequencer listed for this sample is Illumina HiSeq 2000. Amplification of TCR beta CDR3 regions was carried out from RNA transcripts. A first-round RT-PCR of the TCR CDR3 used the HTBI primer set with the Qiagen OneStep RT-PCR kit. The raw public reads went through TCRdb reprocessing: fastp at Q25, MiXCR clone calling, in-frame beta chains kept. CDR3 protein duplicates are merged, each entry listing the most common genes and DNA. The sample includes around 520,000 distinct CDR3 sequences, with about 14% observed a single time. Around 13% of the sample rests with the top ten. Sample: blood. The receptors come from a woman aged 35 to 49 with Graves' hyperthyroidism.

This clonotype was recorded a few times. This chain connects TRBV29-1 to TRBJ2-1; a possible D gene is TRBD1 (6 bases). In germline, CDR1 is SQVTM, CDR2 ANQGSEA. Trimming pared 4 bases from V and 3 bases from J, leaving 13 bases between. The CDR3 length is 14 residues. The CDR3 here is CSVVKWDNYNEQFF. The CDR3 DNA sequence: TGCAGCGTTGTCAAGTGGGACAACTACAATGAGCAGTTCTTC.

The CDR3 DNA sequence: TGTGCCAGCAGTCCCCGGGCGATTCCGTCGAACACCGGGGAGCTGTTTTTT. Amino acids: CASSPRAIPSNTGELFF. This chain uses TRBV12-3 or TRBV12-4 with TRBJ2-2; D not resolved. The CDR3 covers 17 residues. The V gene lost 5 bases and the J gene lost 0 bases, with 16 bases spanning the gap.

In its sample, this clonotype was seen a few times. The chain links TRBV6-2 or TRBV6-3 to TRBJ1-1; D gene ambiguous. Germline CDR1 is MNHEY and CDR2 is SVGEGT. The CDR3 is 14 residues long. V was trimmed by 7 bases and J by 0 bases, leaving 12 bases between them. CDR3 bases: TGTGCCAGCAAAGATACAGTGATGAACACTGAAGCTTTCTTT. As protein: CASKDTVMNTEAFF.

This clonotype was seen many times. The chain uses TRBV28 and TRBJ2-7, with 12 bases that match TRBD2. Germline V lookup: CDR1 MDHEN, CDR2 SYDVKM. V shed 10 bases and J 0 bases; nucleotides not matched to a gene: 4. The CDR3 contains 14 residues. CDR3 residues: CANGLAGFSYEQYF. The CDR3 DNA reads as TGTGCCAACGGACTAGCGGGATTCTCCTACGAGCAGTACTTC.

The genes are TRBV29-1 and TRBJ2-2; 7 bases agree with TRBD1. The CDR3 sequence is 14 residues long. The germline gives CDR1 SQVTM, CDR2 ANQGSEA. J lost 3 bases, V lost 4 bases, and 5 bases had no gene match. This chain's CDR3 is CSVVPDRYTGELFF. In nucleotides, the CDR3 is TGCAGCGTTGTCCCGGACAGGTACACCGGGGAGCTGTTTTTT.

The sample holds many counts of this clonotype. The chain employs TRBV5-1 and TRBJ2-5; 13 bases are a match to TRBD2. CDR3 size: 15 residues. Germline V gene sequence: CDR1 SGHRS, CDR2 YFSETQ. The trim removed 4 bases at V and 2 bases at J, leaving 2 bases unmatched. The CDR3 nucleotides read TGCGCCAGCAGCCGGGGACTAGCGGGGCAAGAGACCCAGTACTTC. It is translated as CASSRGLAGQETQYF.

This clonotype was detected ten times or more. The chain joins TRBV6-1 to TRBJ1-6, with 9 bases that match TRBD1. The ends lost 7 bases at V and 9 bases at J; junction bases unmatched: 4. The germline gives CDR1 MNHNS, CDR2 SASEGT. CDR3 size: 13 residues. CDR3 in DNA: TGTGCCAGCAACGGACAGGGGAGTTCACCCCTCCACTTT. It codes for CASNGQGSSPLHF.

The chain links TRBV20-1 to TRBJ2-1; 14 bases are shared with TRBD2. CDR1 and CDR2 from the germline V gene are DFQATT and SNEGSKA (reference sequence). J was trimmed by 9 bases and V by 5 bases; bases with no gene match: 12. The length of the CDR3 is 16 residues. The CDR3 coding sequence is TGCAGTGCTCCTGCGGGACTAGCGGGAGCGTGGGGTGAGCAGTTCTTC. Protein: CSAPAGLAGAWGEQFF.

This clonotype was counted at least ten times. This chain connects TRBV28 to TRBJ1-1; the D gene is possibly TRBD1 (5 bases). V was shortened by 6 bases and J by 5 bases, with 16 bases between the two germline ends. The CDR3 has 14 residues. Germline lookup yields CDR1 MDHEN and CDR2 SYDVKM. CDR3 protein: CASSRPGVGTEAFF. The CDR3 nucleotides read TGTGCCAGCAGCCGTCCGGGGGTAGGGACTGAAGCTTTCTTT.

The genes are TRBV19 and TRBJ2-2; D is perhaps TRBD1 (5 bases). Trimming shortened V by 7 bases and J by 7 bases, and 13 bases separated the two germline ends. This CDR3 comprises 13 residues. Germline V gene data show CDR1 as LNHDA and CDR2 as SQIVND (reference sequence). The CDR3, as DNA: TGTGCCAGTACGGGCGCAGGGAACGGGGAGCTGTTTTTT. Its protein is CASTGAGNGELFF.

To note about this clonotype: A read error may account for a junction end that differs from germline. The rearrangement uses TRBV28 and TRBJ1-5; 8 nucleotides match TRBD1. The CDR3 contains 15 residues. CDR1 and CDR2 from the germline V gene are MDHEN and SYDVKM. The CDR3 protein is CASSSQQGVLQLQHF. In DNA, the CDR3 is TGTGCCAGCAGTTCCCAACAGGGGGTGTTACAGCTCCAGCATTTT.

This clonotype was found many times. The V and J genes are TRBV3-1 and TRBJ1-6, with D perhaps matching TRBD1 (6 bases). The CDR3 loop spans 15 amino acids. Trimming cost V 1 base and J 7 bases, with 11 bases left between them. Germline V gene lookup returns CDR1 LGHDT and CDR2 YNNKEL (reference sequence). The CDR3 region has the DNA TGTGCCAGCAGCCAAGGGGGGGCGCGCAATTCACCCCTCCACTTT. Translated: CASSQGGARNSPLHF.

This clonotype occurred many times. This chain links TRBV12-3 or TRBV12-4 with TRBJ2-7, with 8 positions matching TRBD2. The CDR3 consists of 13 residues. The trim removed 6 bases at V and 4 bases at J, leaving 5 bases unmatched. The CDR3, as DNA: TGTGCCAGCAGCCTAGCGGGTAAATACGAGCAGTACTTC. Its translation: CASSLAGKYEQYF.

The chain combines TRBV11-2 with TRBJ1-6; TRBD1 aligns across 9 bases. Germline V gives CDR1 SGHAT, CDR2 FQNNGV. There are 16 residues in the CDR3. V was clipped by 5 bases and J by 8 bases; unmatched bases: 10. CDR3 DNA sequence: TGTGCCAGCAGCCTCGGCGGACAGGGGTTGGATTCACCCCTCCACTTT. It translates to CASSLGGQGLDSPLHF. The full variable domain, its missing parts supplied by reference TRBV11-2 and TRBJ1-6, is EAGVAQSPRYKIIEKRQSVAFWCNPISGHATLYWYQQILGQGPKLLIQFQNNGVVDDSQLPKDRFSAERLKGVDSTLKIQPAKLEDSAVYLCASSLGGQGLDSPLHFGNGTRLTVT.

This clonotype was observed at least ten times. This chain links TRBV11-2 with TRBJ2-2; D is unclear. CDR1 and CDR2 (germline): SGHAT, FQNNGV. V lost 0 bases to trimming and J lost 3 bases, with 14 bases between them. CDR3 length equals 17 residues. In DNA form, the CDR3 reads TGTGCCAGCAGCTTAGATCTTTCCGGGTGGTACACCGGGGAGCTGTTTTTT. Amino acid sequence: CASSLDLSGWYTGELFF.

This clonotype appeared a single time. The CDR3 nucleotides are TGTGCCAGTAATACCCTACAGGGGACTTTTGGCTACACCTTC. It is translated as CASNTLQGTFGYTF. The chain is built from TRBV19 and TRBJ1-2; TRBD1 aligns across 7 bases. V lost 7 bases and J lost 7; bases outside the gene matches: 12. The CDR3 loop spans 14 amino acids. Germline CDR1 is LNHDA and CDR2 is SQIVND (reference sequence). The full variable domain, rest sourced from reference TRBV19 and TRBJ1-2, is DGGITQSPKYLFRKEGQNVTLSCEQNLNHDAMYWYRQDPGQGLRLIYYSQIVNDFQKGDIAEGYSVSREKKESFPLTVTSAQKNPTAFYLCASNTLQGTFGYTFGSGTRLTVV.

This clonotype was counted a few times. The rearrangement uses TRBV6-1 and TRBJ1-2, with 10 bases lining up with TRBD1. With V trimmed by 6 bases and J by 3 bases, 4 bases remained unmatched. Germline CDR1 is MNHNS and CDR2 is SASEGT. The CDR3 covers 14 residues. In DNA form, the CDR3 reads TGTGCCAGCAGAGGGACAGGGGCGGACTATGGCTACACCTTC. It is translated as CASRGTGADYGYTF.